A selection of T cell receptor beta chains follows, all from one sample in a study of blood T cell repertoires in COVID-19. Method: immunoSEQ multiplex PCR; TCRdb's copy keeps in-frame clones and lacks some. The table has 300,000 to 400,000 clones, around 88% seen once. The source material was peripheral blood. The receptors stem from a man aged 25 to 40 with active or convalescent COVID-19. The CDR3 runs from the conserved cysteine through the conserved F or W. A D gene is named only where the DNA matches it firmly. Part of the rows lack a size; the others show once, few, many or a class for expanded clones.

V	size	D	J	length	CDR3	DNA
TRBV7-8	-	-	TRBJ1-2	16	CASSPQEGSGRHGYTF	TGTGCCAGCAGTCCCCAGGAAGGGAGCGGACGCCATGGCTACACCTTC
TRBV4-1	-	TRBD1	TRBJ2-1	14	CASSQQGAENEQFF	TGCGCCAGCAGCCAACAGGGGGCTGAAAATGAGCAGTTCTTC
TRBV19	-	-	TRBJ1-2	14	CARTVHISPYGYTF	TGTGCCAGGACAGTCCATATTAGCCCATATGGCTACACCTTC
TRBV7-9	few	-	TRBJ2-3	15	CASSLLASSTDTQYF	TGTGCCAGCAGCTTACTAGCGTCTAGCACAGATACGCAGTATTTT
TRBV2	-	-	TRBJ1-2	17	CASSAGTAHPAFYGYTF	TGTGCCAGCAGTGCTGGGACTGCCCATCCCGCATTCTATGGCTACACCTTC
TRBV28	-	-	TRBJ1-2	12	CASRSSGDGYTF	TGTGCCAGCAGGTCGTCGGGGGATGGCTACACCTTC
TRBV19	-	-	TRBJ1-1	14	CATSSTGKNTEAFF	TGTGCCACCTCTAGCACAGGGAAGAACACTGAAGCTTTCTTT
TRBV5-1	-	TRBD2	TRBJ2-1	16	CASSWGTSGSWNEQFF	TGCGCCAGCAGCTGGGGGACTAGCGGGAGCTGGAATGAGCAGTTCTTC
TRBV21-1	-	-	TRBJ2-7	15	CASSNLDRAPYEQYF	TGTGCCAGCAGCAACCTGGACAGGGCGCCCTACGAGCAGTACTTC
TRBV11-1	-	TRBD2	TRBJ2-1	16	CASSLAVAGAENEQFF	TGTGCCAGCAGCTTAGCGGTAGCGGGGGCCGAAAATGAGCAGTTCTTC
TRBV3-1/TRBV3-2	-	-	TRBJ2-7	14	CASSLPGHNYEQYF	TGTGCCAGCAGCCTCCCGGGACACAACTACGAGCAGTACTTC
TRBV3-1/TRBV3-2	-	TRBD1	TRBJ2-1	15	CASSQGQGVGNEQFF	TGTGCCAGCAGCCAAGGACAGGGGGTGGGCAATGAGCAGTTCTTC
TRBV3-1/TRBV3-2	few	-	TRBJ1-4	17	CASSQERWGTQNEKLFF	TGTGCCAGCAGCCAAGAACGATGGGGCACACAGAATGAAAAACTGTTTTTT
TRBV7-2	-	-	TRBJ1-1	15	CASSLAGSRGTEAFF	TGTGCCAGCAGCTTAGCCGGGTCCCGGGGCACTGAAGCTTTCTTT
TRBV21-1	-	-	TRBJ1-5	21	CASSPLEDRGATSYSNQPQHF	TGTGCCAGCAGCCCCCTTGAGGACAGGGGCGCAACTTCGTATAGCAATCAGCCCCAGCATTTT
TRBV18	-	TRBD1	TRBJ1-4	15	CASSPGTAQREKLFF	TGTGCCAGCTCACCAGGGACAGCTCAAAGAGAAAAACTGTTTTTT
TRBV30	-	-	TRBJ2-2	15	CAWSVTPTHTGELFF	TGTGCCTGGAGTGTAACACCCACCCACACCGGGGAGCTGTTTTTT
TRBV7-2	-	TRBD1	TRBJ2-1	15	CASSLRGQGRAEQFF	TGTGCCAGCTCCCTCCGGGGACAGGGTAGGGCTGAGCAGTTCTTC
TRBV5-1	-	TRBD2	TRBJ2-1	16	CASSLEPSGNINEQFF	TGCGCCAGCAGCTTGGAGCCCAGCGGGAATATAAATGAGCAGTTCTTC
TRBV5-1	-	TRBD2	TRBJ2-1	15	CASSLVPGGYNEQFF	TGCGCCAGCAGCTTAGTCCCGGGAGGGTACAATGAGCAGTTCTTC
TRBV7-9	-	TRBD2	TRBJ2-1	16	CASSLPSGGPGNEQFF	TGTGCCAGCAGCTTGCCGTCGGGGGGGCCAGGGAATGAGCAGTTCTTC
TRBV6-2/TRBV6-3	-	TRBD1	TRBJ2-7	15	CASSGAGQGFYEQYF	TGTGCCAGCAGTGGGGCGGGACAGGGGTTCTACGAGCAGTACTTC
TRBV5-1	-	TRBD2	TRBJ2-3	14	CASSRLAGTDTQYF	TGCGCCAGCAGTAGACTAGCGGGCACAGATACGCAGTATTTT
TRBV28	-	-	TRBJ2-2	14	CASSLRGKPFGLFF	TGTGCCAGCAGTTTAAGGGGTAAACCCTTTGGACTGTTTTTT
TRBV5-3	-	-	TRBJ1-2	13	CARRRGGTRGYTF	TGTGCCAGAAGACGCGGAGGGACGCGCGGCTACACCTTC
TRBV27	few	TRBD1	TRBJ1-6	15	CASSWGQGLGSPLHF	TGTGCCAGCAGTTGGGGACAGGGGTTGGGGTCACCCCTCCACTTT
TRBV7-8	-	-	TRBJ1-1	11	CASSLGLEAFF	TGTGCCAGCAGCTTAGGTTTAGAAGCTTTCTTT
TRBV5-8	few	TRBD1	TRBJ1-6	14	CASSLGTGPSPLHF	TGTGCCAGCAGCTTAGGGACAGGTCCCTCACCCCTCCACTTT
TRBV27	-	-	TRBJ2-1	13	CASSLYSYNEQFF	TGTGCCAGCAGTTTATACAGCTACAATGAGCAGTTCTTC
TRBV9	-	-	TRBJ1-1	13	CASSPRGAGGVFF	TGTGCCAGCAGTCCTAGAGGGGCGGGAGGGGTTTTCTTT
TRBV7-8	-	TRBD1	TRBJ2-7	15	CASSLYGTGFYEQYF	TGTGCCAGCAGCTTATACGGGACAGGCTTCTACGAGCAGTACTTC
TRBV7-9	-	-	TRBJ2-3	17	CASSARWTRSSTDTQYF	TGTGCCAGCAGCGCTAGGTGGACACGAAGTAGCACAGATACGCAGTATTTT
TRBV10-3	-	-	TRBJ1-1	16	CAISESITPLNTEAFF	TGTGCCATCAGTGAGTCCATCACACCCTTGAACACTGAAGCTTTCTTT
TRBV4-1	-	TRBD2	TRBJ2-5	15	CASSQRNSGAETQYF	TGCGCCAGCAGCCAGAGGAATAGCGGGGCGGAGACCCAGTACTTC
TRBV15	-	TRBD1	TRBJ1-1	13	CATSRQGNTEAFF	TGTGCCACCAGTCGACAGGGCAACACTGAAGCTTTCTTT
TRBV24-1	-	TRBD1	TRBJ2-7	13	CATSDRQGWVQYF	TGTGCCACCAGTGATCGACAGGGGTGGGTGCAGTACTTC
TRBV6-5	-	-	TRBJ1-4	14	CASSRDRPNEKLFF	TGTGCCAGCAGCCGTGACAGGCCTAATGAAAAACTGTTTTTT
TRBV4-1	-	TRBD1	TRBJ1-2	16	CASSQGWDRGSYGYTF	TGCGCCAGCAGCCAGGGATGGGACAGGGGCTCCTATGGCTACACCTTC
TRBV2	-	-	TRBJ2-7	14	CATNNGQGVGEQYF	TGTGCCACCAACAATGGTCAGGGTGTTGGCGAGCAGTACTTC
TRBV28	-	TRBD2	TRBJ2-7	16	CASSFTWRESSYEQYF	TGTGCCAGCAGTTTCACGTGGCGGGAGAGTTCCTACGAGCAGTACTTC
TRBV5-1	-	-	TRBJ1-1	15	CASSVDQQGNTEAFF	TGCGCCAGCAGCGTGGACCAACAGGGAAACACTGAAGCTTTCTTT
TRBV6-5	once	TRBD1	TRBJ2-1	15	CASTREGAANNEQFF	TGTGCCAGCACCCGAGAGGGGGCAGCGAACAATGAGCAGTTCTTC
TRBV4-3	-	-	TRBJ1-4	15	CASSQEAREREKLFF	TGCGCCAGCAGCCAAGAGGCGAGGGAGAGGGAAAAACTGTTTTTT
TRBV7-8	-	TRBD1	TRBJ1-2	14	CASSQTGGGYGYTF	TGTGCCAGCAGTCAAACAGGGGGGGGCTATGGCTACACCTTC
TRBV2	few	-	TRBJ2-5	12	CASSLAQETQYF	TGTGCCAGCAGCCTAGCACAAGAGACCCAGTACTTC
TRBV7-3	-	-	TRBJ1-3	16	CASSLTPPGGGNTIYF	TGTGCCAGCAGCTTAACGCCCCCGGGGGGCGGAAACACCATATATTTT
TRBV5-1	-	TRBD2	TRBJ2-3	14	CASSSSGSPDTQYF	TGCGCCAGCAGCTCTAGCGGGAGTCCAGATACGCAGTATTTT
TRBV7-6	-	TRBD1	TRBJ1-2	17	CASSLALSDREFGGYTF	TGTGCCAGCAGCTTAGCGCTTTCGGACAGGGAATTTGGAGGCTACACCTTC
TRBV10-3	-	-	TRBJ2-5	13	CATGPRVQETQYF	TGTGCCACCGGGCCCAGGGTCCAAGAGACCCAGTACTTC
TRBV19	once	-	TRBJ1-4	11	CAISGGGKLFF	TGTGCCATTTCGGGAGGAGGAAAACTGTTTTTT